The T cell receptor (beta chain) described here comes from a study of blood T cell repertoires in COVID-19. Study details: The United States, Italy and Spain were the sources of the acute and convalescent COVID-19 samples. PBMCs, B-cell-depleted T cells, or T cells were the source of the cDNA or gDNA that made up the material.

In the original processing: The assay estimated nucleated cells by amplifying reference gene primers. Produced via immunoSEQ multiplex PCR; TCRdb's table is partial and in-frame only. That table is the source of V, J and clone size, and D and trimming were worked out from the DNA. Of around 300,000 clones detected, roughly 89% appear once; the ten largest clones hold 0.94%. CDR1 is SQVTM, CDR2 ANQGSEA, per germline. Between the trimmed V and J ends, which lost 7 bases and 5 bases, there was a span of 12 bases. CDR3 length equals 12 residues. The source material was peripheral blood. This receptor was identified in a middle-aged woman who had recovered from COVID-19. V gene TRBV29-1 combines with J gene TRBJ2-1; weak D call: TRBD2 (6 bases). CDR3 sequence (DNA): TGCAGCGGATGGGGCGGGGACAATGAGCAGTTCTTC. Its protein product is CSGWGGDNEQFF.